Each of the 3 T cell receptor beta chains below was sequenced from the same sample in a study of blood T cell repertoires in COVID-19. TCRdb keeps only in-frame clones here, not all; method: immunoSEQ multiplex PCR. The table lists a few hundred thousand clones, around 87% of them singletons, with about 7.8% in the top ten. The sequencing input was peripheral blood. The receptors derive from a woman between 50 and 59 years old who had recovered from COVID-19.

This sequence joins TRBV7-2 and TRBJ2-3, with 7 bases fitting TRBD2. Per germline, CDR1 SGHTA and CDR2 FQGNSA. CDR3 size: 18 residues. J was trimmed by 6 bases and V by 1 base; bases with no gene match: 16. The CDR3 bases are TGTGCCAGCAGCTTAGTCGGGGGGACCTTCGCGGGAGAGGATACGCAGTATTTT. Amino acids: CASSLVGGTFAGEDTQYF.

V gene TRBV6-2 or TRBV6-3 combines with J gene TRBJ1-5; TRBD1 matches at 7 bases. This CDR3 is 15 amino acids long. The V and J ends lost 6 bases and 4 bases, in that order; junction bases with no gene match: 9. Germline values: CDR1 MNHEY, CDR2 SVGEGT. The CDR3 spells CASSRGQVTNQPQHF. The CDR3 coding sequence is TGTGCCAGCAGCCGCGGACAGGTTACGAATCAGCCCCAGCATTTT.

On this clone itself: The sample holds other DNA sequences that translate to the same CDR3. The rearrangement links TRBV19 to TRBJ1-5; 8 nucleotides agree with TRBD1. The CDR3 is 14 residues long. V was pared by 4 bases and J by 6 bases, with 5 bases of the junction left unmatched. Germline CDR1 LNHDA, CDR2 SQIVND (reference sequence). The chain's CDR3 is CASSTDRAGQPQHF. CDR3 coding DNA: TGTGCCAGTAGTACGGACAGGGCCGGTCAGCCCCAGCATTTT.